This record looks at one T cell receptor beta chain sequence and its context. Antigen unknown. The sample belongs to a study of cytomegalovirus exposure and HLA in healthy donors. Overall study results and limits: Later work showed greater clonal expansion in HLA-associated TCR beta chains than in equally common others.

Use of 60 Vbeta and 13 Jbeta primers characterized the PCR. Measured with immunoSEQ multiplex PCR; TCRdb has only the in-frame clones, and not every one. Its table lists more than 50,000 clones. The receptor was derived from a man between 45 and 60 years old in good health and CMV-seropositive. Sequenced input: PBMCs.

CDR3 protein: CASRGGYNSPLHF. The CDR3 coding sequence is TGTGCCAGCCGGGGGGGATATAATTCACCCCTCCACTTT. J is TRBJ1-6 and V is TRBV2, with D perhaps TRBD1 (5 bases). V gave up 8 bases and J gave up 4 bases, with 9 bases separating them. CDR3 length equals 13 residues. Germline V lookup: CDR1 SNHLY, CDR2 FYNNEI. Filled out from reference TRBV2 and TRBJ1-6, the complete variable domain reads EPEVTQTPSHQVTQMGQEVILRCVPISNHLYFYWYRQILGQKVEFLVSFYNNEISEKSEIFDDQFSVERPDGSNFTLKIRSTKLEDSAMYFCASRGGYNSPLHFGNGTRLTVT.